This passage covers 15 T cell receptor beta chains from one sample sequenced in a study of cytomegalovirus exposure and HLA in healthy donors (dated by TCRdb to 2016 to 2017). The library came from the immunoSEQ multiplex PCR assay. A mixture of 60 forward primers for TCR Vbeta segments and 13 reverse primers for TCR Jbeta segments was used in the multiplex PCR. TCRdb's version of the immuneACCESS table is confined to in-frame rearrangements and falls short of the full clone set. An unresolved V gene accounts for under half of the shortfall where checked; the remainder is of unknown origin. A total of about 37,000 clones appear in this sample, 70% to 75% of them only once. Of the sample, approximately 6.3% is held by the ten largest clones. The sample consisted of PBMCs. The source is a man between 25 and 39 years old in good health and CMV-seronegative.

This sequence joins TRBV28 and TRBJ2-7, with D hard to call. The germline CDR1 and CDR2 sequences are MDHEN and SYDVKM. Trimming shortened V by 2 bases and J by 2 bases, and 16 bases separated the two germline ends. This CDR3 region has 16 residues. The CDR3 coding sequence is TGTGCCAGCAGTTTAAGCCCCGGAGTAGCCGCCTACGAGCAGTACTTC. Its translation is CASSLSPGVAAYEQYF. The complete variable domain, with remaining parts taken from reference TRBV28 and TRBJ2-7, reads DVKVTQSSRYLVKRTGEKVFLECVQDMDHENMFWYRQDPGLGLRLIYFSYDVKMKEKGDIPEGYSVSREKKERFSLILESASTNQTSMYLCASSLSPGVAAYEQYFGPGTRLTVT.

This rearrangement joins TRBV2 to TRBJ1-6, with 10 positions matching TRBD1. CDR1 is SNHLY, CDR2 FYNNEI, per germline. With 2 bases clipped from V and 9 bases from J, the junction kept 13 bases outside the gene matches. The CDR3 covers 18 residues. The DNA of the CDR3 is TGTGCCAGCAGTGAACCGGGACAGGGGTTTTGGGGGGTTTCACCCCTCCACTTT. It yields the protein CASSEPGQGFWGVSPLHF.

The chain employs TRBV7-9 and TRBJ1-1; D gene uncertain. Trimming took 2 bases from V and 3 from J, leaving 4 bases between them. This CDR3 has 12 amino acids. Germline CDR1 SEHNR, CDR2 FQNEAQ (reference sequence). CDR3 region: CASSLPDTEAFF. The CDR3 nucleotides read TGTGCCAGCAGCTTACCTGACACTGAAGCTTTCTTT. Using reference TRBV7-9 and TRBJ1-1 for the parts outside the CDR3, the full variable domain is DTGVSQNPRHKITKRGQNVTFRCDPISEHNRLYWYRQTLGQGPEFLTYFQNEAQLEKSRLLSDRFSAERPKGSFSTLEIQRTEQGDSAMYLCASSLPDTEAFFGQGTRLTVV.

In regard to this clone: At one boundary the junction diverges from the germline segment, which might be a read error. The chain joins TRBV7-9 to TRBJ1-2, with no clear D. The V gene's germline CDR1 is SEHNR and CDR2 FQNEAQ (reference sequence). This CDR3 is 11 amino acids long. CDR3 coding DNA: TGTGCCAGCTATAACGGGGTGGGCTACCCCTTC. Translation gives CASYNGVGYPF.

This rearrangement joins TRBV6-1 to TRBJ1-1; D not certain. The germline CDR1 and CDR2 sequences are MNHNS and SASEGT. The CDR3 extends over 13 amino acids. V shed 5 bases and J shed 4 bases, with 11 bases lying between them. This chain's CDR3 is CASSKYSPTEAFF. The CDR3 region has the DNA TGTGCCAGCAGTAAGTACAGCCCCACTGAAGCTTTCTTT.

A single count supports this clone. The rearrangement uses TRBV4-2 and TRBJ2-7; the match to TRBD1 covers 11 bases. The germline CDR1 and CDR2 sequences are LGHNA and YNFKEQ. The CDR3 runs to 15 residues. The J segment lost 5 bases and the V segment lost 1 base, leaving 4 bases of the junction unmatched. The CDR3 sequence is CASSQVGQGANEQYF. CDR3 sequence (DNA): TGTGCCAGCAGCCAAGTAGGACAGGGGGCGAACGAGCAGTACTTC.

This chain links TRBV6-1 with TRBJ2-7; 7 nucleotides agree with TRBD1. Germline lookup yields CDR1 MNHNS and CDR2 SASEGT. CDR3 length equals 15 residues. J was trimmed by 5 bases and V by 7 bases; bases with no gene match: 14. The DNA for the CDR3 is TGTGCCAGCATTCCTACCGGGACAGTTCCCCACGAGCAGTACTTC. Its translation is CASIPTGTVPHEQYF.

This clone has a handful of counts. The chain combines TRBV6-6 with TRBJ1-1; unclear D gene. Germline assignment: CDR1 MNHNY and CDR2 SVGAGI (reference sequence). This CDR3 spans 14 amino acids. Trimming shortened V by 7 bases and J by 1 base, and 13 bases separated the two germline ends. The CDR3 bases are TGTGCCAGCACCGTGGCAAAATCGAACACTGAAGCTTTCTTT. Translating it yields CASTVAKSNTEAFF.

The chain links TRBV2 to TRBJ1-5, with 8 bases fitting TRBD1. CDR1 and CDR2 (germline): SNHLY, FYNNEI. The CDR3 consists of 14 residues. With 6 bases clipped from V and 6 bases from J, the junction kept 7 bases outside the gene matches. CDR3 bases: TGTGCCAGCAGCCCTGACAGGGGAAGTCAGCCCCAGCATTTT. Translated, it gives CASSPDRGSQPQHF.

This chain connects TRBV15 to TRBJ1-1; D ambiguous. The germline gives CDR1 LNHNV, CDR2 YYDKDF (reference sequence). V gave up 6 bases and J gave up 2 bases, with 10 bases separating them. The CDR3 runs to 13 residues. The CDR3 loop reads CATRTHFNTEAFF. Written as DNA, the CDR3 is TGTGCCACCAGAACTCACTTCAACACTGAAGCTTTCTTT.

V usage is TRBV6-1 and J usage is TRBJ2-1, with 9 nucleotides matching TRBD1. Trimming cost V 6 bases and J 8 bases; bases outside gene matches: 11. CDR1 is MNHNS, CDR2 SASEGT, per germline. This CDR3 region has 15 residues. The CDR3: CASSDRGGAVDEQFF. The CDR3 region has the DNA TGTGCCAGCAGCGACAGGGGGGGGGCCGTCGATGAGCAGTTCTTC.

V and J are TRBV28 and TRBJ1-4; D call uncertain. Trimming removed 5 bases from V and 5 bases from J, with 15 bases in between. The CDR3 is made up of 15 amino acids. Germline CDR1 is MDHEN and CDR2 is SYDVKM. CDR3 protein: CASSPAGSSNEKLFF. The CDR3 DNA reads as TGTGCCAGCAGTCCCGCAGGATCCTCAAATGAAAAACTGTTTTTT.

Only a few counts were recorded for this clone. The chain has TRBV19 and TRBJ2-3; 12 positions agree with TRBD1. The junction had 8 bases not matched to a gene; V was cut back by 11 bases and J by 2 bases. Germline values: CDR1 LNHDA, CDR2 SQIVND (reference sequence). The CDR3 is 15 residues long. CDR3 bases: TGTGCCGCCGCTCCGGGACAGGGGGCCACAGATACGCAGTATTTT. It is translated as CAAAPGQGATDTQYF.

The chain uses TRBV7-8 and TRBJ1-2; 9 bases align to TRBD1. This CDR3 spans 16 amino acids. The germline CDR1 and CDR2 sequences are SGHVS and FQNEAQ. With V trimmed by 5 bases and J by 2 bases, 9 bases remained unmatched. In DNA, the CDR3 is TGTGCCAGCAGCGGGGGGACAGGGCGGATGAACTATGGCTACACCTTC. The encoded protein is CASSGGTGRMNYGYTF.

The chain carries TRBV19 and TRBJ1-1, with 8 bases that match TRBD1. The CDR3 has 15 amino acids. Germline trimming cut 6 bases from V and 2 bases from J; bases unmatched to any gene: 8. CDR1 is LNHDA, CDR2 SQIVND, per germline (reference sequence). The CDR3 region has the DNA TGTGCCAGTAGATCCGGACAGGGTCGCAACACTGAAGCTTTCTTT. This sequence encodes CASRSGQGRNTEAFF.